Sequencing of this T cell receptor beta chain was carried out in a study of T cells expressing NK-cell markers. TCRdb re-called the 5' RACE reads and catalogs CDR3 proteins one per entry, DNA excluded. Its listing shows more than 120,000 distinct CDR3 sequences. Germline V gene lookup returns CDR1 SQVTM and CDR2 ANQGSEA. CDR3 length equals 14 residues. The sample comprised blood T cells: a sorted CD56 or NKG2C T cell subset, CD4+ or CD8+ T cells, or bulk PBMC T cells (not recorded which). The sequence derives from a young man in good health. The chain uses TRBV29-1 and TRBJ2-1; the TCRdb call, TRBD2, lacks DNA for checking. The CDR3: CSVDRRRGDNEQFF.